The rows below give T cell receptor beta chains drawn from one sample of a study of blood T cell repertoires in COVID-19. This table comes from immunoSEQ multiplex PCR, and its TCRdb copy is limited to in-frame clones, with some not included. The sample carries 330,000 or so clones, 88% recorded once. The source material was PBMCs or T cells enriched from blood (not recorded which). These receptors were obtained from a woman aged 30 to 39 who had been exposed to COVID-19. Both conserved end residues are part of each CDR3. A D gene is named only where the DNA matches it firmly. The listing skips clone size in some rows; elsewhere it reads once, few, many or a size class.

j_call | clone_size | v_call | d_call | cdr3_aa | cdr3_nt
TRBJ2-7 | . | TRBV19 | TRBD1 | CASSHLTGGGYEQYF | TGTGCCAGTAGCCACCTGACAGGGGGAGGGTACGAGCAGTACTTC
TRBJ1-5 | . | TRBV3-1/TRBV3-2 | TRBD1 | CASSQDHDRDQPQHF | TGTGCCAGCAGCCAAGATCACGACAGGGATCAGCCCCAGCATTTT
TRBJ1-5 | . | TRBV30 | . | CAWSVGGNSNQPQHF | TGTGCCTGGAGTGTAGGGGGAAACAGCAATCAGCCCCAGCATTTT
TRBJ2-5 | . | TRBV7-9 | TRBD2 | CASSPGTSGSETQYF | TGTGCCAGCAGCCCCGGGACTAGCGGGAGTGAGACCCAGTACTTC
TRBJ2-7 | . | TRBV28 | TRBD1 | CASLQGVEQYF | TGTGCCAGCCTCCAGGGGGTCGAGCAGTACTTC
TRBJ1-5 | . | TRBV11-3 | . | CASSSQHDDRSNQPQHF | TGTGCCAGCAGCTCACAACACGACGACAGGAGCAATCAGCCCCAGCATTTT
TRBJ1-4 | . | TRBV19 | TRBD1 | CASRRTGGREKLFF | TGTGCCAGCCGCCGGACAGGGGGCCGTGAAAAACTGTTTTTT
TRBJ2-5 | . | TRBV3-1/TRBV3-2 | . | CASSQDPKQGETQYF | TGTGCCAGCAGCCAAGATCCGAAACAGGGCGAGACCCAGTACTTC
TRBJ2-1 | . | TRBV21-1 | . | CASSKIRGRGWVTIYNEQFF | TGTGCCAGCAGCAAAATTAGGGGCAGGGGATGGGTCACGATCTACAATGAGCAGTTCTTC
TRBJ2-1 | . | TRBV5-1 | TRBD2 | CASSKGLAGPYNEQFF | TGCGCCAGCAGTAAGGGACTAGCGGGACCCTACAATGAGCAGTTCTTC
TRBJ2-3 | . | TRBV7-8 | . | CASSSRGASTDTQYF | TGTGCCAGCAGCTCTCGCGGGGCAAGCACAGATACGCAGTATTTT
TRBJ1-5 | once | TRBV30 | . | CAWSVSDNQPQHF | TGTGCCTGGAGTGTATCAGACAATCAGCCCCAGCATTTT
TRBJ2-1 | . | TRBV11-3 | . | CASSFYQRTTDEQFF | TGTGCCAGCAGTTTCTATCAGCGGACGACGGATGAGCAGTTCTTC
TRBJ1-2 | . | TRBV19 | . | CASSLPGDGGYTF | TGTGCCAGTAGTCTTCCAGGGGATGGAGGCTACACCTTC
TRBJ2-5 | . | TRBV4-2 | TRBD1 | CASSPLDRGEMEETQYF | TGTGCCAGCAGCCCACTAGACAGGGGTGAGATGGAAGAGACCCAGTACTTC
TRBJ2-1 | . | TRBV27 | TRBD1 | CASSWDRQILGRNEQFF | TGTGCCAGCAGTTGGGACAGGCAGATATTGGGTCGGAATGAGCAGTTCTTC
TRBJ1-6 | once | TRBV28 | . | CASRRQLNSPLHF | TGTGCCAGCAGACGACAGCTGAATTCACCCCTCCACTTT
TRBJ1-5 | . | TRBV4-2 | . | CASSQVGGGNQPQHF | TGTGCCAGCAGCCAAGTCGGGGGAGGGAATCAGCCCCAGCATTTT
TRBJ2-7 | . | TRBV6-5 | . | CASSQTMAYEQYF | TGTGCCAGCAGCCAGACAATGGCCTACGAGCAGTACTTC
TRBJ2-5 | . | TRBV19 | TRBD1 | CASRGRGQGGETQYF | TGTGCCAGTAGGGGACGGGGACAGGGGGGAGAGACCCAGTACTTC
TRBJ1-3 | . | TRBV5-1 | TRBD1 | CASSLQGEVGNTIYF | TGCGCCAGCAGCTTACAGGGGGAGGTTGGAAACACCATATATTTT
TRBJ2-7 | . | TRBV6-2/TRBV6-3 | TRBD1 | CASSYTGTGSGGEQYF | TGTGCCAGCAGTTACACCGGGACAGGCTCCGGCGGGGAGCAGTACTTC
TRBJ1-1 | . | TRBV29-1 | TRBD1 | CSAGTGGGNTEAFF | TGCAGCGCCGGGACAGGGGGAGGGAACACTGAAGCTTTCTTT
TRBJ1-4 | once | TRBV21-1 | . | CASSKGGTGRRGNEKLFF | TGTGCCAGCAGCAAAGGGGGGACAGGTCGGAGGGGTAATGAAAAACTGTTTTTT
TRBJ2-7 | . | TRBV29-1 | . | CSVARAQGYEQYF | TGCAGCGTCGCGAGAGCCCAGGGCTACGAGCAGTACTTC
TRBJ2-5 | . | TRBV5-1 | TRBD2 | CASSSLASGRALETQYF | TGCGCCAGCAGCTCCCTGGCCAGCGGGAGGGCCCTCGAGACCCAGTACTTC
TRBJ2-1 | . | TRBV7-3 | . | CASSDGVRGSDNEQFF | TGTGCCAGCAGCGACGGAGTGCGGGGATCAGACAATGAGCAGTTCTTC
TRBJ2-2 | . | TRBV3-1/TRBV3-2 | TRBD1 | CASSQGTGDTGELFF | TGTGCCAGCAGCCAAGGGACAGGGGACACCGGGGAGCTGTTTTTT
TRBJ2-5 | . | TRBV7-3 | TRBD2 | CASSSLAGPGVVETQYF | TGTGCCAGCAGCTCCCTAGCGGGTCCGGGGGTCGTAGAGACCCAGTACTTC
TRBJ2-5 | . | TRBV7-6 | TRBD2 | CASSSPTTTSGSRETQYF | TGTGCCAGCAGCTCCCCAACCACTACTAGCGGGAGTAGGGAGACCCAGTACTTC
TRBJ2-7 | . | TRBV7-9 | TRBD1 | CASRMGTGGSEQYF | TGTGCCAGCAGAATGGGGACAGGGGGAAGCGAGCAGTACTTC
TRBJ2-5 | . | TRBV3-1/TRBV3-2 | . | CASSETAEGTQYF | TGTGCCAGCAGCGAGACAGCGGAGGGGACCCAGTACTTC
TRBJ2-2 | . | TRBV2 | . | CASSPGSVQVGGELFF | TGTGCCAGCAGCCCTGGGTCAGTTCAGGTGGGCGGGGAGCTGTTTTTT
TRBJ1-2 | . | TRBV6-2/TRBV6-3 | . | CASSYSDTKTQDYGYTF | TGTGCCAGCAGTTACTCGGATACAAAGACACAGGACTATGGCTACACCTTC
TRBJ1-1 | few | TRBV27 | TRBD1 | CASSPAGGSSTEAFF | TGTGCCAGCAGTCCTGCAGGGGGCTCGTCGACTGAAGCTTTCTTT
TRBJ1-1 | . | TRBV28 | . | CASSLPMTVNTEAFF | TGTGCCAGCAGTTTACCGATGACAGTGAACACTGAAGCTTTCTTT
TRBJ2-1 | . | TRBV6-5 | . | CASSPHRDTNNEQFF | TGTGCCAGCAGTCCACACCGGGACACAAACAATGAGCAGTTCTTC
TRBJ2-1 | . | TRBV10-3 | TRBD2 | CAISRLAGGPLGENEQFF | TGTGCCATCAGTAGACTAGCGGGAGGGCCTCTCGGTGAAAATGAGCAGTTCTTC
TRBJ2-5 | . | TRBV5-1 | . | CASSLWLEETQYF | TGCGCCAGCAGCTTGTGGCTAGAAGAGACCCAGTACTTC
TRBJ2-3 | . | TRBV5-1 | . | CASSLGPETQYF | TGCGCCAGCAGCTTGGGGCCTGAAACGCAGTATTTT
TRBJ1-1 | once | TRBV29-1 | . | CSVPNYTEAFF | TGCAGCGTCCCAAACTACACTGAAGCTTTCTTT
TRBJ2-7 | . | TRBV2 | . | CASSEVVRGNEQYF | TGTGCCAGCAGTGAAGTAGTTAGGGGCAACGAGCAGTACTTC
TRBJ1-4 | . | TRBV28 | TRBD1 | CASSLSWDSTGKLFF | TGTGCCAGCAGTTTATCGTGGGACAGCACTGGAAAACTGTTTTTT
TRBJ2-1 | . | TRBV28 | . | CASSLLQGHEQFF | TGTGCCAGCAGTTTACTACAGGGCCATGAGCAGTTCTTC
TRBJ2-1 | . | TRBV6-5 | . | CASSRVADEQFF | TGTGCCAGCAGCAGAGTGGCGGATGAGCAGTTCTTC
TRBJ1-6 | . | TRBV10-1 | TRBD1 | CASSDGTGVFGSPLHF | TGCGCCAGCAGTGATGGGACAGGGGTGTTCGGTTCACCCCTCCACTTT
TRBJ1-2 | . | TRBV25-1 | . | CASGNSAGYGYTF | TGTGCCAGCGGAAACAGTGCGGGCTATGGCTACACCTTC
TRBJ1-5 | . | TRBV18 | TRBD1 | CASSPETGSGNQPQHF | TGTGCCAGCTCACCAGAGACAGGGTCGGGCAATCAGCCCCAGCATTTT
TRBJ1-4 | . | TRBV20-1 | . | CGGRGAEKLFF | TGCGGAGGGCGGGGGGCTGAAAAACTGTTTTTT
TRBJ1-4 | few | TRBV15 | . | CATSSGAYTGTNEKLFF | TGTGCCACCAGCAGTGGGGCTTATACTGGGACTAATGAAAAACTGTTTTTT
TRBJ1-5 | . | TRBV19 | . | CASSRLGGVEQPQHF | TGTGCCAGTAGCCGCCTGGGGGGTGTCGAACAGCCCCAGCATTTT
TRBJ2-7 | . | TRBV27 | . | CASSSLREQYF | TGTGCCAGCAGTTCCCTCCGCGAGCAGTACTTC
TRBJ2-3 | . | TRBV27 | TRBD2 | CASSLGALAGDTQYF | TGTGCCAGCAGTTTGGGAGCACTAGCGGGAGATACGCAGTATTTT
TRBJ2-5 | . | TRBV5-8 | TRBD2 | CASSLRRTSGSSETQYF | TGTGCCAGCAGCTTGCGTCGGACTAGCGGGAGTTCAGAGACCCAGTACTTC